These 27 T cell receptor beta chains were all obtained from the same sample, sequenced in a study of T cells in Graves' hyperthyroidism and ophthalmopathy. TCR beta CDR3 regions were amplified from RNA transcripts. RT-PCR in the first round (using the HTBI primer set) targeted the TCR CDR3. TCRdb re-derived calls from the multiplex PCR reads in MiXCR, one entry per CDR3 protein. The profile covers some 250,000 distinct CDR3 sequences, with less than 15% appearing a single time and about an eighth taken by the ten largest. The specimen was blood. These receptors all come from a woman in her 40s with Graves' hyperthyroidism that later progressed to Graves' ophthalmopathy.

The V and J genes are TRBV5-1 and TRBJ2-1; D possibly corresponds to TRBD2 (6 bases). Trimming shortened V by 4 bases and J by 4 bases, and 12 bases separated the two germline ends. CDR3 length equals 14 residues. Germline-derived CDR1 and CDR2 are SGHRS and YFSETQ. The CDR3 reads CASSIGLAYNEQFF. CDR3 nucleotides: TGCGCCAGCAGCATAGGTCTAGCGTACAATGAGCAGTTCTTC.

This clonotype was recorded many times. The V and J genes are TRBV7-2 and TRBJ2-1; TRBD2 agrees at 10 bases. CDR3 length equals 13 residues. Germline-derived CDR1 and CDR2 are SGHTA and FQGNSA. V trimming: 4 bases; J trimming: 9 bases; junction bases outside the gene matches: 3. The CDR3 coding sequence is TGTGCCAGCAGCTCCGGGACTAGCGTTGAGCAGTTCTTC. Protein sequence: CASSSGTSVEQFF.

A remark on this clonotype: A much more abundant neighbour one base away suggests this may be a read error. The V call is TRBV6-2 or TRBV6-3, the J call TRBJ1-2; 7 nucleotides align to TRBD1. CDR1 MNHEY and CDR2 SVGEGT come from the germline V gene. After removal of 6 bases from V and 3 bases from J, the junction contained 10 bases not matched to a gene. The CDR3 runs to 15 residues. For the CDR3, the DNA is TGTGCCAGCAGGCCGACAGGGCCAGCTGACTATGGCTACACCTTC. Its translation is CASRPTGPADYGYTF.

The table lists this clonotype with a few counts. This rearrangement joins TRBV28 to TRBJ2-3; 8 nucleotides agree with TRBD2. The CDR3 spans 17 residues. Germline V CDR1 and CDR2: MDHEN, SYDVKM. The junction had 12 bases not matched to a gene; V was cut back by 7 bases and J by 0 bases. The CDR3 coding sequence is TGTGCCAGCACCCTAAGGTCTAGCGGGCTAAGCACAGATACGCAGTATTTT. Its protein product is CASTLRSSGLSTDTQYF.

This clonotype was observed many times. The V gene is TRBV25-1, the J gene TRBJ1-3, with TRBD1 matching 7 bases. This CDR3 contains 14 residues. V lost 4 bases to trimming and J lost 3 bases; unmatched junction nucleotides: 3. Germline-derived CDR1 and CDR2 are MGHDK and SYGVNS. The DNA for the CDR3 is TGTGCCAGCAGTGCAGCAGGGGGTGGAAACACCATATATTTT. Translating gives CASSAAGGGNTIYF.

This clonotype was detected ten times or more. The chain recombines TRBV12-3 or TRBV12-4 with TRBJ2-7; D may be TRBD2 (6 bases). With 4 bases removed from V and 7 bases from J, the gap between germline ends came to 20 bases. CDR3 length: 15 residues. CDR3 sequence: CASSSPGAFGREQYF. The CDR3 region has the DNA TGTGCCAGCAGTTCACCGGGAGCTTTCGGGAGAGAGCAGTACTTC.

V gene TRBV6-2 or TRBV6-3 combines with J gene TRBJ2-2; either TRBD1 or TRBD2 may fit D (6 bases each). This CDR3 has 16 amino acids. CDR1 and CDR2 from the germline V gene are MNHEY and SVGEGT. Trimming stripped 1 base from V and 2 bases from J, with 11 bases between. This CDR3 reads CASSYWGALNTGELFF. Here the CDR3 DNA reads TGTGCCAGCAGTTACTGGGGGGCTCTAAACACCGGGGAGCTGTTTTTT.

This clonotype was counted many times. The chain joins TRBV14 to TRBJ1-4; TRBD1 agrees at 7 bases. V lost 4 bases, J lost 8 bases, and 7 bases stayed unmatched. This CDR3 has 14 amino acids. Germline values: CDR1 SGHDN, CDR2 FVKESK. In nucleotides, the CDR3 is TGTGCCAGCAGCCCCAGGACAGGCTACGAAAAACTGTTTTTT. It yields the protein CASSPRTGYEKLFF.

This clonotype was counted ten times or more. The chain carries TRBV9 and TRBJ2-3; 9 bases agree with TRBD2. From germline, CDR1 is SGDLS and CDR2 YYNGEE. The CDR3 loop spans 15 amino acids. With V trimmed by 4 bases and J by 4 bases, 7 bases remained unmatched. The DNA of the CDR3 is TGTGCCAGCAGCTCTGGACTAGCGAGCGCAGATACGCAGTATTTT. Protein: CASSSGLASADTQYF.

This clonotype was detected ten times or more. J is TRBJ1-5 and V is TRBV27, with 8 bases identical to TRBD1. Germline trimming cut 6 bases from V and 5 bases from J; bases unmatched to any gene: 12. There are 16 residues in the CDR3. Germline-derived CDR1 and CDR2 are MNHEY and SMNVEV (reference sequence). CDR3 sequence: CASSRQGLARDQPQHF. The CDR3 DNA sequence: TGTGCCAGCAGCCGACAGGGGCTCGCGCGGGATCAGCCCCAGCATTTT.

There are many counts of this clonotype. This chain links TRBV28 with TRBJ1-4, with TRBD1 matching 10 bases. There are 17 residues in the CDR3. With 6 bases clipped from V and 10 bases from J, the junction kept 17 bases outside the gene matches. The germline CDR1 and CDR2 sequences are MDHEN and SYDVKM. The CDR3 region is CASRPGTGAKSTGKLFF. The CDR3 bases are TGTGCCAGCAGGCCTGGGACAGGGGCGAAGAGTACCGGAAAACTGTTTTTT.

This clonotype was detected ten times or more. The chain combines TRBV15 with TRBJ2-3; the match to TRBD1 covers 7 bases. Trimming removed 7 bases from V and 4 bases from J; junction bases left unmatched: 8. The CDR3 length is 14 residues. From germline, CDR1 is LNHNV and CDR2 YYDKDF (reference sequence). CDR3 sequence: CATTQGQGADTQYF. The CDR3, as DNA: TGTGCCACCACCCAGGGGCAGGGGGCAGATACGCAGTATTTT.

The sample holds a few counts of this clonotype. Written as DNA, the CDR3 is TGCAGTGCTACTAGCGGGAGGGCGGGCAATGAGCAGTTCTTC. Protein: CSATSGRAGNEQFF. The V gene is TRBV20-1, the J gene TRBJ2-1, with 12 bases fitting TRBD2. V lost 4 bases to trimming and J lost 6 bases; unmatched junction nucleotides: 4. This CDR3 contains 14 residues. Germline CDR1 is DFQATT and CDR2 is SNEGSKA (reference sequence).

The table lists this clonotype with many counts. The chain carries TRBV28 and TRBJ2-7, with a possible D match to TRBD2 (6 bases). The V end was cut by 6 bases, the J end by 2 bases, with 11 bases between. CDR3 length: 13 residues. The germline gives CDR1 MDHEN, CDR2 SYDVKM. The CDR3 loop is CASRRDSPYEQYF. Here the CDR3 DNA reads TGTGCCAGCAGACGGGACTCGCCCTACGAGCAGTACTTC.

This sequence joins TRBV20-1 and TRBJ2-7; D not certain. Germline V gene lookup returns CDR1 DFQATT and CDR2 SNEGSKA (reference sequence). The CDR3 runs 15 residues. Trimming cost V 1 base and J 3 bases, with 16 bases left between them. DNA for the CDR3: TGCAGTGCTAGAGTTTTCTGGCGGAATATCTACGAGCAGTACTTC. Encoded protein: CSARVFWRNIYEQYF.

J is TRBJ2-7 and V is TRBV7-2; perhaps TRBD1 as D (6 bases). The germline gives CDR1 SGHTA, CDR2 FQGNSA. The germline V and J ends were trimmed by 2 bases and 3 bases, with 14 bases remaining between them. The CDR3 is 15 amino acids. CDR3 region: CASSLSTGNIYEQYF. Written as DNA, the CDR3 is TGTGCCAGCAGCTTATCGACAGGAAATATCTACGAGCAGTACTTC.

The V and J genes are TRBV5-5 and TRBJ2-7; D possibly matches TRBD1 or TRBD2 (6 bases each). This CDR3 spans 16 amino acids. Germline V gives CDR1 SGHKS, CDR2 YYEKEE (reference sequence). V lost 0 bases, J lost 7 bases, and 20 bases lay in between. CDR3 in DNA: TGTGCCAGCAGCTTGGCGTGGGTCCAGGGGACTTTGGAGCAGTACTTC. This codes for CASSLAWVQGTLEQYF.

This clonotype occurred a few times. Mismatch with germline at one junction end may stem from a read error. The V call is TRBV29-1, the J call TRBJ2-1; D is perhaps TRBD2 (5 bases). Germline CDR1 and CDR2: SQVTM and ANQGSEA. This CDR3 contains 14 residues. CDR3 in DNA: TGCAGCGTTGTCCCCGGGATGATGTACAATGAGCAGTCCTTC. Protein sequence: CSVVPGMMYNEQSF.

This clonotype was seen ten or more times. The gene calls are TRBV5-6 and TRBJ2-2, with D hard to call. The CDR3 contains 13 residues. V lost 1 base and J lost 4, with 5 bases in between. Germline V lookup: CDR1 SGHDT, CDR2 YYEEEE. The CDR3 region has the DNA TGTGCCAGCAGCTTGTTAGTCACCGGGGAGCTGTTTTTT. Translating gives CASSLLVTGELFF. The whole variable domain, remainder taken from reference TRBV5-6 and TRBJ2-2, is DAGVTQSPTHLIKTRGQQVTLRCSPKSGHDTVSWYQQALGQGPQFIFQYYEEEERQRGNFPDRFSGHQFPNYSSELNVNALLLGDSALYLCASSLLVTGELFFGEGSRLTVL.

The CDR3 region is CASSELVLLNTEAFF. CDR3 in DNA: TGTGCCAGCAGTGAATTGGTACTCTTGAACACTGAAGCTTTCTTT. V usage is TRBV2 and J usage is TRBJ1-1, with no clear D. The CDR3 is 15 amino acids. The germline gives CDR1 SNHLY, CDR2 FYNNEI. Trimming cost V 2 bases and J 0 bases, with 10 bases left between them.

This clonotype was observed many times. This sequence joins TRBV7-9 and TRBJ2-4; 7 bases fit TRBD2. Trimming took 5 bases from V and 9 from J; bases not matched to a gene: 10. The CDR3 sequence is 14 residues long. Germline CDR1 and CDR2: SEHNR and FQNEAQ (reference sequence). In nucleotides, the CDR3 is TGTGCCAGCAGCGGGCGGGCTCCGGGAGGCATTCAGTACTTC. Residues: CASSGRAPGGIQYF.

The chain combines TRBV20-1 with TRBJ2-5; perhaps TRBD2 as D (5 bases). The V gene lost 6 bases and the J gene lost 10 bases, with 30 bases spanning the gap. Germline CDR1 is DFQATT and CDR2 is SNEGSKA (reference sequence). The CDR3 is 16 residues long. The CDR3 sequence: CSAPNVARGLAVIQYF. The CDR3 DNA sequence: TGCAGTGCCCCGAACGTCGCCCGAGGACTGGCCGTGATCCAGTACTTC.

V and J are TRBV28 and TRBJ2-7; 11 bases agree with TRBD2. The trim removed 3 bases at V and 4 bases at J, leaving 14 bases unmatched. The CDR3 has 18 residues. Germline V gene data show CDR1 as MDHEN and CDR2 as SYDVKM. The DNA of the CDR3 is TGTGCCAGCAGTTTGGATACTAGCGGGAGATCTGTGTGGTACGAGCAGTACTTC. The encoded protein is CASSLDTSGRSVWYEQYF.

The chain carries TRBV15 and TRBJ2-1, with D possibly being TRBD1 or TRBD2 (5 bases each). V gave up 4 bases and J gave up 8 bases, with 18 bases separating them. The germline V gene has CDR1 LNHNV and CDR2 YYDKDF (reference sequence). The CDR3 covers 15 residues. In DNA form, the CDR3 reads TGTGCCACCAGCACCACCAGGCGGCCGGGGCATGAGCAGTTCTTC. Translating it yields CATSTTRRPGHEQFF.

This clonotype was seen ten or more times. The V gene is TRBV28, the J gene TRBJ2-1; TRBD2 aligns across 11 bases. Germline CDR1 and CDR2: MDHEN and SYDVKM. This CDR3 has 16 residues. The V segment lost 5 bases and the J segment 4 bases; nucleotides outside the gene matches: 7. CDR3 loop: CASSLSTSGIYNEQFF. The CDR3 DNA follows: TGTGCCAGCAGTCTGTCGACTAGCGGGATTTACAATGAGCAGTTCTTC.

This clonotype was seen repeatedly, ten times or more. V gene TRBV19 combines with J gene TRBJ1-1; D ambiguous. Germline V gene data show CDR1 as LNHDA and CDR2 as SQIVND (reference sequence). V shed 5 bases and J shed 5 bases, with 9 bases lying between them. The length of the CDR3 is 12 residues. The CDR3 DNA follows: TGTGCCAGTAGTTCTTGGGGTACTGAAGCTTTCTTT. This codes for CASSSWGTEAFF. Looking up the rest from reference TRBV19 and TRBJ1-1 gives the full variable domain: DGGITQSPKYLFRKEGQNVTLSCEQNLNHDAMYWYRQDPGQGLRLIYYSQIVNDFQKGDIAEGYSVSREKKESFPLTVTSAQKNPTAFYLCASSSWGTEAFFGQGTRLTVV.

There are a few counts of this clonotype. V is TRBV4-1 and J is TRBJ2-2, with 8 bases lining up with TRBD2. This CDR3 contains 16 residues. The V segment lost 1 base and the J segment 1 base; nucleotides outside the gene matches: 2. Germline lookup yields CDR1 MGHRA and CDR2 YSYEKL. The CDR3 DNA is TGCGCCAGCAGCCAAGGTAGCGGGAAGAACACCGGGGAGCTGTTTTTT. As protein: CASSQGSGKNTGELFF.